This is a list of T cell receptor beta chains from one sample in a study of blood T cell repertoires in COVID-19. Libraries were prepared by immunoSEQ multiplex PCR; TCRdb keeps only in-frame clonotypes and omits some of them. The sample holds about 180,000 clones, approximately 81% seen once. Sequencing used PBMCs or T cells enriched from blood (not recorded which). The source is a man aged 60-69 years who had recovered from COVID-19. The CDR3 runs from the conserved cysteine through the conserved F or W. A D gene is named only where the DNA matches it firmly. Size is omitted from some rows. Given values are once, few, many or a class for expanded clones.

D gene: TRBD1; J gene: TRBJ2-1; clone size: .; V gene: TRBV12-3/TRBV12-4; CDR3 DNA: TGTGCCAGCAGCCCGGGACAGCTAAATGAGCAGTTCTTC; CDR3 protein: CASSPGQLNEQFF
D gene: TRBD2; J gene: TRBJ2-2; clone size: .; V gene: TRBV7-3; CDR3 DNA: TGTGCCAGCACCCTGGGACTAGGGAACACCGGGGAGCTGTTTTTT; CDR3 protein: CASTLGLGNTGELFF
D gene: .; J gene: TRBJ1-5; clone size: .; V gene: TRBV28; CDR3 DNA: TGTGCCAGCCGACTCCCCCCTCAGCCCCAGCATTTT; CDR3 protein: CASRLPPQPQHF
D gene: TRBD1; J gene: TRBJ2-3; clone size: .; V gene: TRBV7-2; CDR3 DNA: TGTGCCAGCAGCATACGGGACAGGGTCCAAGATACGCAGTATTTT; CDR3 protein: CASSIRDRVQDTQYF
D gene: .; J gene: TRBJ1-1; clone size: .; V gene: TRBV9; CDR3 DNA: TGTGCCAGCAGCGTAGTCCCGAATAGTCCGAAGAACACTGAAGCTTTCTTT; CDR3 protein: CASSVVPNSPKNTEAFF
D gene: .; J gene: TRBJ2-3; clone size: .; V gene: TRBV5-8; CDR3 DNA: TGTGCCAGCAGCTTGGGGCGACTAGTTAATGCAGATACGCAGTATTTT; CDR3 protein: CASSLGRLVNADTQYF
D gene: TRBD1; J gene: TRBJ2-7; clone size: .; V gene: TRBV9; CDR3 DNA: TGTGCCAGCAGCTCTGGAGGACAGGGGAAGCAGTACTTC; CDR3 protein: CASSSGGQGKQYF
D gene: TRBD1; J gene: TRBJ2-2; clone size: few; V gene: TRBV24-1; CDR3 DNA: TGTGCCACCAGTGACCCCCGGGACAGCACCGGGGAGCTGTTTTTT; CDR3 protein: CATSDPRDSTGELFF
D gene: .; J gene: TRBJ1-1; clone size: .; V gene: TRBV6-5; CDR3 DNA: TGTGCCAGCAGTAACCCTGGAGGGAACACTGAAGCTTTCTTT; CDR3 protein: CASSNPGGNTEAFF
D gene: .; J gene: TRBJ1-5; clone size: .; V gene: TRBV7-2; CDR3 DNA: TGTGCCAGCAGCTTGACAGGTGATAGCAATCAGCCCCAGCATTTT; CDR3 protein: CASSLTGDSNQPQHF
D gene: .; J gene: TRBJ1-2; clone size: .; V gene: TRBV14; CDR3 DNA: TGTGCCAGCAGCCAAGGACGGAGCTATGGCTACACCTTC; CDR3 protein: CASSQGRSYGYTF
D gene: .; J gene: TRBJ1-6; clone size: .; V gene: TRBV30; CDR3 DNA: TGTGCCGGGGACACCTCGGGGCCCCTCCACTTT; CDR3 protein: CAGDTSGPLHF
D gene: .; J gene: TRBJ1-1; clone size: once; V gene: TRBV6-1; CDR3 DNA: TGTGCCAGCAGTGAAGCGAACAGTAACACTGAAGCTTTCTTT; CDR3 protein: CASSEANSNTEAFF
D gene: TRBD1; J gene: TRBJ2-7; clone size: .; V gene: TRBV24-1; CDR3 DNA: TGTGCCACCAGTGATTTGAACAGGGGCCAGTACGAGCAGTACTTC; CDR3 protein: CATSDLNRGQYEQYF
D gene: TRBD1; J gene: TRBJ2-7; clone size: .; V gene: TRBV27; CDR3 DNA: TGTGCCAGCAGTTTATGGGGACAGGGTCCCGAGCAGTACTTC; CDR3 protein: CASSLWGQGPEQYF
D gene: TRBD2; J gene: TRBJ2-7; clone size: .; V gene: TRBV29-1; CDR3 DNA: TGCAGCGCGTCTAGCGGAACCCCCTACGAGCAGTACTTC; CDR3 protein: CSASSGTPYEQYF
D gene: TRBD2; J gene: TRBJ2-3; clone size: .; V gene: TRBV6-4; CDR3 DNA: TGTGCCAGCAGTACGGGACTAGCGGGGAAAGATACGCAGTATTTT; CDR3 protein: CASSTGLAGKDTQYF
D gene: TRBD2; J gene: TRBJ2-3; clone size: .; V gene: TRBV6-6; CDR3 DNA: TGTGCCAGCAGTATAGCGGGAGATGCAGATACGCAGTATTTT; CDR3 protein: CASSIAGDADTQYF
D gene: .; J gene: TRBJ2-7; clone size: few; V gene: TRBV19; CDR3 DNA: TGTGCCAGCGCCTTTAGTGGTAGCTCCTACGAGCAGTACTTC; CDR3 protein: CASAFSGSSYEQYF
D gene: TRBD1; J gene: TRBJ2-1; clone size: .; V gene: TRBV7-3; CDR3 DNA: TGTGCCAGCAGCCCCCAGGGGGGACAGGGTATCAATGAGCAGTTCTTC; CDR3 protein: CASSPQGGQGINEQFF
D gene: .; J gene: TRBJ2-6; clone size: .; V gene: TRBV5-6; CDR3 DNA: TGTGCCAGCAACGGGGGAGGCCTGTTTGCCTCTGGGGCCAACGTCCTGACTTTC; CDR3 protein: CASNGGGLFASGANVLTF
D gene: TRBD2; J gene: TRBJ2-1; clone size: .; V gene: TRBV24-1; CDR3 DNA: TGTGCCACCAGTGATGAGGACAGGTTACTAACCGGGACTAGCCCCTACAATGAGCAGTTCTTC; CDR3 protein: CATSDEDRLLTGTSPYNEQFF
D gene: .; J gene: TRBJ1-2; clone size: .; V gene: TRBV15; CDR3 DNA: TGTGCCACCAGCGACGAGGAGGGCTACTATGGCTACACCTTC; CDR3 protein: CATSDEEGYYGYTF
D gene: .; J gene: TRBJ1-5; clone size: .; V gene: TRBV12-1; CDR3 DNA: .; CDR3 protein: CASSFVGRGNQPQHF
D gene: .; J gene: TRBJ1-6; clone size: .; V gene: TRBV19; CDR3 DNA: TGCGCCAGTAGCTCGGGGGTTCTTAATTCACCCCTCCACTTT; CDR3 protein: CASSSGVLNSPLHF
D gene: .; J gene: TRBJ1-2; clone size: once; V gene: TRBV5-4; CDR3 DNA: TGTGCCAGCAGCCCTCTAGGAGACTATGGCTACACCTTC; CDR3 protein: CASSPLGDYGYTF
D gene: .; J gene: TRBJ2-3; clone size: .; V gene: TRBV5-4; CDR3 DNA: TGTGCCAGCAGCTCGACTAGTAATACGCAGTATTTT; CDR3 protein: CASSSTSNTQYF
D gene: TRBD1; J gene: TRBJ2-7; clone size: .; V gene: TRBV14; CDR3 DNA: TGTGCCAGCAGCCACTTACGACAGGGGTCTTCCTACGAGCAGTACTTC; CDR3 protein: CASSHLRQGSSYEQYF
D gene: .; J gene: TRBJ1-5; clone size: .; V gene: TRBV28; CDR3 DNA: TGTGCCAGCAGTAGCCTCGGGTCCGGGGATCAGCCCCAGCATTTT; CDR3 protein: CASSSLGSGDQPQHF
D gene: TRBD1; J gene: TRBJ1-5; clone size: once; V gene: TRBV9; CDR3 DNA: TGTGCCAGCAGCAAAGGGACAGGCAATCAGCCCCAGCATTTT; CDR3 protein: CASSKGTGNQPQHF
D gene: .; J gene: TRBJ1-3; clone size: .; V gene: TRBV3-1/TRBV3-2; CDR3 DNA: TGTGCCAGCAGCCAAGGTCTCGGAGACTCTGGAAACACCATATATTTT; CDR3 protein: CASSQGLGDSGNTIYF
D gene: .; J gene: TRBJ1-1; clone size: .; V gene: TRBV7-2; CDR3 DNA: TGTGCCAGCAGCTTGTCGGGGGGGTACACTGAAGCTTTCTTT; CDR3 protein: CASSLSGGYTEAFF
D gene: .; J gene: TRBJ1-6; clone size: .; V gene: TRBV7-9; CDR3 DNA: TGTGCCAGCAGCACCGATCTCGGGAATTCACCCCTCCACTTT; CDR3 protein: CASSTDLGNSPLHF
D gene: TRBD2; J gene: TRBJ2-7; clone size: .; V gene: TRBV7-8; CDR3 DNA: TGTGCCAGCAGCTCGCGGGAGGGAAACTACGAGCAGTACTTC; CDR3 protein: CASSSREGNYEQYF
D gene: TRBD1; J gene: TRBJ2-1; clone size: .; V gene: TRBV9; CDR3 DNA: TGTGCCAGCAGTATTGGGACAGTGGACTACAATGAGCAGTTCTTC; CDR3 protein: CASSIGTVDYNEQFF
D gene: .; J gene: TRBJ2-2; clone size: .; V gene: TRBV3-1/TRBV3-2; CDR3 DNA: TGTGCCAGCAGCCAAGATCGGGACACCGGGGAGCTGTTTTTT; CDR3 protein: CASSQDRDTGELFF
D gene: .; J gene: TRBJ2-5; clone size: .; V gene: TRBV5-6; CDR3 DNA: TGTGCCAGCAGCTTGTCGGTGGAGACCCAGTACTTC; CDR3 protein: CASSLSVETQYF
D gene: .; J gene: TRBJ1-1; clone size: .; V gene: TRBV5-1; CDR3 DNA: TGCGCCAGCAGCTTGAGGTTCGAGGGTGAAGCTTTCTTT; CDR3 protein: CASSLRFEGEAFF
D gene: .; J gene: TRBJ1-6; clone size: .; V gene: TRBV27; CDR3 DNA: TGTGCCAGCAGTTTAACCAGGGGTGGCTATTCACCCCTCCACTTT; CDR3 protein: CASSLTRGGYSPLHF
D gene: .; J gene: TRBJ2-4; clone size: .; V gene: TRBV27; CDR3 DNA: TGTGCCAGCACCCACCTCCGAAGGGTGGAGGGCATTCAGTACTTC; CDR3 protein: CASTHLRRVEGIQYF
D gene: TRBD1; J gene: TRBJ1-1; clone size: .; V gene: TRBV19; CDR3 DNA: TGTGCCAGTAGTATTAGGGGGCAGAACACTGAAGCTTTCTTT; CDR3 protein: CASSIRGQNTEAFF
D gene: TRBD1; J gene: TRBJ2-5; clone size: .; V gene: TRBV19; CDR3 DNA: TGTGCCAGTAGCAACCTACAGGGGGCCGGAGGGACCCAGTACTTC; CDR3 protein: CASSNLQGAGGTQYF
D gene: TRBD2; J gene: TRBJ2-5; clone size: few; V gene: TRBV10-3; CDR3 DNA: TGTGCCTCCCGGACTAGCGAGGCAGAGACCCAGTACTTC; CDR3 protein: CASRTSEAETQYF
D gene: TRBD2; J gene: TRBJ2-5; clone size: .; V gene: TRBV10-3; CDR3 DNA: TGTGCCATCAGTCCCCTAGCGGTTCAAGAGACCCAGTACTTC; CDR3 protein: CAISPLAVQETQYF
D gene: TRBD2; J gene: TRBJ2-3; clone size: .; V gene: TRBV28; CDR3 DNA: TGTGCCAGCCATGAGCGGGAACCCACAGATACGCAGTATTTT; CDR3 protein: CASHEREPTDTQYF
D gene: .; J gene: TRBJ2-7; clone size: once; V gene: TRBV11-2; CDR3 DNA: TGTGCCAGCAGCTCAAACTACGAGCAGTACTTC; CDR3 protein: CASSSNYEQYF
D gene: TRBD1; J gene: TRBJ1-1; clone size: .; V gene: TRBV13; CDR3 DNA: TGTGCCACCAACGCTAGGGACAGGGACACTGAAGCTTTCTTT; CDR3 protein: CATNARDRDTEAFF
D gene: TRBD1; J gene: TRBJ1-4; clone size: .; V gene: TRBV24-1; CDR3 DNA: TGTGCCACCAGTGAGACAGGGGCCGGAGAAAAACTGTTTTTT; CDR3 protein: CATSETGAGEKLFF
D gene: TRBD1; J gene: TRBJ1-3; clone size: .; V gene: TRBV3-1/TRBV3-2; CDR3 DNA: TGTGCCAGCAGACCCGACAGGGCGACTGGAAACACCATATATTTT; CDR3 protein: CASRPDRATGNTIYF
D gene: TRBD1; J gene: TRBJ1-2; clone size: .; V gene: TRBV28; CDR3 DNA: TGTGCCAGCAGCCCGGACAGGACCGGCTACACCTTC; CDR3 protein: CASSPDRTGYTF
D gene: .; J gene: TRBJ2-1; clone size: .; V gene: TRBV28; CDR3 DNA: TGTGCCAGCAGTCAACAGGGTACTTGGGACAATGAGCAGTTCTTC; CDR3 protein: CASSQQGTWDNEQFF
D gene: TRBD1; J gene: TRBJ1-2; clone size: .; V gene: TRBV10-3; CDR3 DNA: TGTGCCATCAGTCTGGACAGGGCTGATGGCTACACCTTC; CDR3 protein: CAISLDRADGYTF
D gene: TRBD1; J gene: TRBJ2-1; clone size: few; V gene: TRBV19; CDR3 DNA: TGTGCCAGTAAGGTGGTAGGACAGGGAAGGAATGAGCAGTTCTTC; CDR3 protein: CASKVVGQGRNEQFF